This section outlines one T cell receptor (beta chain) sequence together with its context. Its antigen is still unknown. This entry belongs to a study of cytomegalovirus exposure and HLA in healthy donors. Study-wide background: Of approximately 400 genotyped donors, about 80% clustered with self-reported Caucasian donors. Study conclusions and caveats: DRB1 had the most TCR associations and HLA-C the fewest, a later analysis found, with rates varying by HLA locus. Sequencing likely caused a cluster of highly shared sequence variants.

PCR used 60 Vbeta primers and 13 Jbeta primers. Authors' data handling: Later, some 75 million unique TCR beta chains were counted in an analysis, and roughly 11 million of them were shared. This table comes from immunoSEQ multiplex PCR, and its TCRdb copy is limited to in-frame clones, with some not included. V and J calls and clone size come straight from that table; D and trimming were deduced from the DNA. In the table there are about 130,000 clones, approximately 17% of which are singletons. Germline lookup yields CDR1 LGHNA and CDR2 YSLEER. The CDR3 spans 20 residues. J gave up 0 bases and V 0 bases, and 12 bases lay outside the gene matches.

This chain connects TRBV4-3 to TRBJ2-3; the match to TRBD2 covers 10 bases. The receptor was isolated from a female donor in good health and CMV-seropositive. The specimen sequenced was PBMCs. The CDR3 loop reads CASSQDLALAGRSSTDTQYF. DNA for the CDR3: TGCGCCAGCAGCCAAGATCTGGCACTAGCGGGAAGATCTAGCACAGATACGCAGTATTTT.